The clone carrying this T cell receptor beta chain turned up a few times. The CDR3 is made up of 12 amino acids. The V gene's germline CDR1 is SGHDT and CDR2 YYEEEE. Between the trimmed V and J ends, which lost 3 bases and 4 bases, there was a span of 7 bases. In each PCR, synthetic TCR analog templates were spiked in. Data came from immunoSEQ multiplex PCR; TCRdb stores just in-frame clones and leaves some out. The sample contains under 85,000 clones, 91% of which appear only once. Specified time point: peripheral blood 6 weeks after treatment start. The cohort comprised individuals with locally advanced or metastatic urothelial carcinoma. This specimen comes from a study of PD-L1 blockade in urothelial cancer. Study-wide background: Starting around 2014, patients were given atezolizumab (1,200 mg intravenously every 3 weeks).

The J gene is TRBJ1-1, the V gene TRBV5-6; D possibly corresponds to TRBD1 (5 bases). The clonotype originates from an elderly woman with urothelial cancer. Sequences were derived from PBMCs, sampled around atezolizumab (anti-PD-L1) treatment. CDR3 sequence reads: CASSSGFTEAFF. As DNA, the CDR3 is TGTGCCAGCAGCTCAGGGTTCACTGAAGCTTTCTTT.